This T cell receptor (beta chain) came from a study of neurological immune-mediated disorders. Looking at the study overall: Of the approximately 35 patients with multiple sclerosis, about 30 had relapsing-remitting MS, whereas the remaining 3 had secondary progressive MS.

Germline V gene lookup returns CDR1 SGHTA and CDR2 FQGNSA. The CDR3 totals 15 residues. The ends lost 5 bases at V and 4 bases at J; junction bases unmatched: 7. The unsorted libraries were generated from a total of 2 million PBMCs, which had been stored in RNAlater at -80 C. This clonotype was recorded at least ten times. The target antigen is unknown. TCRdb processed the 5' RACE reads anew with MiXCR; each CDR3 protein has one entry. The data contain approximately 65,000 distinct CDR3 sequences, about 5.2% of them singletons. Findings and limits, study-wide: No link was found between any clinical or MRI feature and the multiple sclerosis repertoire cluster. The most TCR clonal expansion was seen in HTLV-1-associated myelopathy, whereas the least was seen in multiple sclerosis, below the level in healthy controls.

The chain has TRBV7-2 and TRBJ2-2, with 7 bases lining up with TRBD2. The sequenced sample was PBMCs. The receptor was derived from a human donor with multiple sclerosis. The donor label of this sample is uncertain. The CDR3 here is CASSPGGKSTGELFF. The CDR3 coding sequence is TGTGCCAGCAGCCCCGGGGGGAAGAGCACCGGGGAGCTGTTTTTT. The full variable domain, with the rest looked up from reference TRBV7-2 and TRBJ2-2, is GAGVSQSPSNKVTEKGKDVELRCDPISGHTALYWYRQSLGQGLEFLIYFQGNSAPDKSGLPSDRFSAERTGGSVSTLTIQRTQQEDSAVYLCASSPGGKSTGELFFGEGSRLTVL.